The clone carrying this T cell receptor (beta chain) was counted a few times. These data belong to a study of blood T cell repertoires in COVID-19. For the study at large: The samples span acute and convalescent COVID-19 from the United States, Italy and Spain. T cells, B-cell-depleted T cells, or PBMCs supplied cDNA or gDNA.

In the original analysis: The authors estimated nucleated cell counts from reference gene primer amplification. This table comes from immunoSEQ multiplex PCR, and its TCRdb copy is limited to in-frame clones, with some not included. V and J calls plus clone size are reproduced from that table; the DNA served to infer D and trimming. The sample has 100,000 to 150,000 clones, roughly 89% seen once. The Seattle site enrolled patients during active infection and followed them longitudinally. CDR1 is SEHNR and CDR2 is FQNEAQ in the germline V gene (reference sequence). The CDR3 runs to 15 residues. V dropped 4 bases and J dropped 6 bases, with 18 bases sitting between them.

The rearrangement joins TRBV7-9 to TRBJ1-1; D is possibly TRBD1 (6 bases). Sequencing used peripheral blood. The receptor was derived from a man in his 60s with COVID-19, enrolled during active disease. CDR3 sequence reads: CASSSGWGRVAEAFF. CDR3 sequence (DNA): TGTGCCAGCAGCTCTGGGTGGGGGCGTGTTGCTGAAGCTTTCTTT.